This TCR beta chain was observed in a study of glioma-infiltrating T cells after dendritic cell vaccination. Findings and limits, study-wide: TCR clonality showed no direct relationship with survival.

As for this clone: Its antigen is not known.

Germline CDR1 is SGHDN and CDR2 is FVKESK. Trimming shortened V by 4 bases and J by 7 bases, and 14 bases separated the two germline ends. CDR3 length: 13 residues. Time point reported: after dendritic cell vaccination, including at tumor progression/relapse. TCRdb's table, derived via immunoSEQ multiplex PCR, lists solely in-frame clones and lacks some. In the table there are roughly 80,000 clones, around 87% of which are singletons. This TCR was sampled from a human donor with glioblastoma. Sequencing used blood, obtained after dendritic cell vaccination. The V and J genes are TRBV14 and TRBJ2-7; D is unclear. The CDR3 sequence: CASSPLGSAEQYF. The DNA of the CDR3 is TGTGCCAGCAGCCCGCTCGGCAGCGCAGAGCAGTACTTC.